This entry concerns a single TCR beta chain. Its antigen is still unknown. The PCR used 60 Vbeta and 13 Jbeta primers. Sequencing was performed with immunoSEQ multiplex PCR; in TCRdb, only in-frame clones are kept and a portion is missing. The sample has 150,000 to 200,000 clones, about four fifths seen once; the top ten hold 13%. The sample comes from a study of cytomegalovirus exposure and HLA in healthy donors. Study at large: A prior study identified 117 million unique TCR beta sequences from about 180 million T cells. Findings and caveats of the study: In a later analysis, TCR beta V- and J-gene trimming was associated with a missense DCLRE1C variant. Using the classifier, cytomegalovirus status was reportedly diagnosed with high specificity and sensitivity.

J lost 5 bases, V lost 7 bases, and 10 bases had no gene match. The CDR3 sequence is 15 residues long. Germline assignment: CDR1 SNHLY and CDR2 FYNNEI. The chain combines TRBV2 with TRBJ2-7, with 11 nucleotides matching TRBD2. This clonotype originated in a woman aged 45-65 years in good health and CMV-seronegative. Specimen: PBMCs. The CDR3 is CASNILAGVIDEQYF. CDR3 coding DNA: TGTGCCAGCAATATACTAGCGGGAGTTATCGACGAGCAGTACTTC.